A selection of T cell receptor beta chains follows, all from one sample in a study of molecular identifiers for immune sequencing clone quantification. TCRdb reprocessed the PCR reads with MiXCR, giving one entry per CDR3 protein. The sample has about 330,000 distinct CDR3 sequences, 24% seen once. Sequencing input: naive CD8+ T cells from blood, with Jurkat cell RNA spiked in. The origin of the receptors is a human donor in good health. Some libraries in this study had Jurkat cell RNA spiked in. Both conserved end residues are part of each CDR3. The D gene is left open where the match is weak. Size values are once, few and many counts, or a class for expanded clones, and some rows have none.

V gene,J gene,clone size,D gene,CDR3 protein,CDR3 DNA
TRBV30,TRBJ2-1,-,TRBD1,CAWSQIRGKEGIEQFF,TGTGCCTGGAGTCAGATCAGGGGGAAAGAGGGAATTGAGCAGTTCTTC
TRBV20-1,TRBJ1-1,many,-,CSIQGPYTEAFF,TGCAGCATACAGGGCCCCTACACTGAAGCTTTCTTT
TRBV2,TRBJ2-7,few,TRBD1,CASHPGDRGYEQYF,TGTGCCAGCCACCCCGGGGACAGGGGCTACGAGCAGTACTTC
TRBV19,TRBJ1-6,few,TRBD1,CASSMVAGGGSYNSPLHF,TGTGCCAGTAGTATGGTGGCAGGGGGCGGCTCCTATAATTCACCCCTCCACTTT
TRBV25-1,TRBJ1-1,-,TRBD1,CASSARTGWNTEAFF,TGTGCCAGCAGTGCCCGGACAGGATGGAACACTGAAGCTTTCTTT
TRBV28,TRBJ2-7,many,TRBD2,CASYPTSGRMVGQYF,TGTGCCAGTTACCCCACTAGCGGGAGGATGGTAGGGCAGTACTTC
TRBV5-8,TRBJ2-1,many,-,CASSLAGTGEQFF,TGTGCCAGCAGCTTGGCAGGGACGGGTGAGCAGTTCTTC
TRBV12-5,TRBJ2-1,-,-,CASGLVRPEDEQFF,TGTGCTAGTGGTTTGGTACGACCCGAGGATGAGCAGTTCTTC
TRBV6-5,TRBJ2-1,many,-,CASSYATLGSDNEQFF,TGTGCCAGCAGTTACGCAACCCTAGGATCTGACAATGAGCAGTTCTTC
TRBV14,TRBJ2-5,few,-,CASSHRLGVQTQYF,TGTGCCAGCAGCCACAGACTAGGTGTGCAGACCCAGTACTTC
TRBV20-1,TRBJ1-5,-,-,CSARALFEGVLQHF,TGCAGTGCTAGAGCCCTTTTTGAAGGGGTGCTCCAGCATTTT
TRBV2,TRBJ1-2,-,-,CASRVGQGGWGYTF,TGTGCCAGCCGTGTGGGCCAGGGAGGATGGGGCTACACCTTC
TRBV2,TRBJ2-3,many,-,CAGRDAGTQYF,TGTGCCGGCAGGGACGCCGGTACGCAGTATTTT
TRBV2,TRBJ1-1,many,TRBD1,CASGSRGLVNTEAFF,TGTGCCAGCGGCTCCAGGGGGCTAGTGAACACTGAAGCTTTCTTT
TRBV7-9,TRBJ2-3,-,TRBD2,CASSPRLAGAPDTQYF,TGTGCCAGCAGCCCAAGACTAGCGGGAGCTCCAGATACGCAGTATTTT
TRBV12-5,TRBJ1-1,few,-,CASGFHQTEAFF,TGTGCTAGTGGTTTTCACCAGACCGAAGCTTTCTTT
TRBV12-3/TRBV12-4,TRBJ2-5,few,-,CASSSLRVPETQYF,TGTGCCAGCAGTTCCCTCAGGGTGCCAGAGACCCAGTACTTC
TRBV6-5,TRBJ1-4,-,-,CASSYGVSEKLFF,TGTGCCAGCAGTTACGGGGTTAGTGAAAAACTGTTTTTT
TRBV7-2,TRBJ2-2,many,-,CASSLAPNTGELFF,TGTGCCAGCAGCTTAGCGCCTAACACCGGGGAGCTGTTTTTT
TRBV11-1,TRBJ1-4,-,-,CASSLRRQENEKLFF,TGTGCCAGCAGCTTACGGCGACAGGAAAATGAAAAACTGTTTTTT
TRBV28,TRBJ1-4,many,-,CASSFPERGRSNEKLFF,TGTGCCAGCAGTTTCCCCGAGCGGGGGCGGTCTAATGAAAAACTGTTTTTT
TRBV4-1,TRBJ1-5,many,-,CASSQTGFQPQHF,TGCGCCAGCAGCCAAACAGGGTTTCAGCCCCAGCATTTT
TRBV7-9,TRBJ2-5,-,-,CARSPPSGGKTQYF,TGTGCCCGCAGCCCCCCGAGTGGCGGGAAGACCCAGTACTTC
TRBV4-1,TRBJ2-7,few,-,CASSSNGKSTSYEQYF,TGCGCCAGCAGCTCCAACGGGAAAAGCACGTCCTACGAGCAGTACTTC
TRBV6-5,TRBJ2-6,-,-,CASSYSTVSRFPGANVLTF,TGTGCCAGCAGTTACTCGACAGTTAGCCGTTTTCCTGGGGCCAACGTCCTGACTTTC
TRBV19,TRBJ2-3,-,-,CASSSPGRGLVDTQYF,TGTGCCAGTAGTAGTCCAGGGCGGGGGCTCGTTGATACGCAGTATTTT
TRBV7-8,TRBJ2-7,-,-,CASSLWEGAGTYEQYF,TGTGCCAGCAGCCTATGGGAGGGGGCTGGGACCTACGAGCAGTACTTC
TRBV5-8,TRBJ2-5,many,-,CASSFTQETQYF,TGTGCCAGCAGCTTCACCCAGGAGACCCAGTACTTC
TRBV11-1,TRBJ1-4,-,TRBD1,CASSLRPGQGPTGNEKLFF,TGTGCCAGCAGCTTGCGACCGGGACAGGGCCCAACCGGCAATGAAAAACTGTTTTTT
TRBV12-3/TRBV12-4,TRBJ2-2,-,TRBD2,CASSGLAPDTGELFF,TGTGCCAGCAGCGGACTAGCCCCCGACACCGGGGAGCTGTTTTTT
TRBV5-5,TRBJ1-1,-,TRBD1,CASSWDRESTEAFF,TGTGCCAGCAGCTGGGACAGGGAGAGCACTGAAGCTTTCTTT
TRBV6-2/TRBV6-3,TRBJ1-4,-,-,CASSYSRGEKLFF,TGTGCCAGCAGTTACTCGAGAGGTGAAAAACTGTTTTTT
TRBV7-6,TRBJ2-3,many,-,CASSTMSTDTQYF,TGTGCCAGCAGCACCATGAGCACAGATACGCAGTATTTT
TRBV11-2,TRBJ2-7,many,-,CASSLEGAGLGSYEQYF,TGTGCCAGCAGCTTAGAAGGTGCGGGTCTCGGGTCCTACGAGCAGTACTTC
TRBV4-1,TRBJ1-5,many,-,CASSQYRLQPQHF,TGCGCCAGCAGCCAATACAGGCTTCAGCCCCAGCATTTT
TRBV7-9,TRBJ1-4,many,TRBD1,CASSLVTGGDEKLFF,TGTGCCAGCAGCTTAGTTACAGGGGGCGATGAAAAACTGTTTTTT